This T cell receptor (beta chain) emerged from a study of shared clonotypes between healthy human individuals. Study in general: There were three CD4 naive, three CD4 memory, two CD8 naive and one CD8 memory plates per donor. General study points: Generation probabilities were higher for clonotypes shared across all four sorted-subset donors than for unshared ones.

The naive CD8 fraction comprised CD45RO-negative cells positively selected for CCR7 and excluded terminally differentiated effector memory CD45RA+ cells. The assay used deep level. When replicate PCRs were run on sorted subsets, they used about 220 ng DNA, some 29,000 T cell genomes. Produced via immunoSEQ multiplex PCR; TCRdb's table is partial and in-frame only. This sample yields millions of clones, of which 85% to 95% are seen a single time; about 1.5% belongs to the top ten. This CDR3 region has 14 residues. In germline, CDR1 is SGHDT, CDR2 YYEEEE. Deletions cut 4 bases from V and 3 bases from J, with 14 bases between. Details on this clone: Antigen: not known.

The TCR originated in a man younger than 30 in good health. Some clones in this sample may be carry-over from other donors' samples. The sequenced sample was naive CD8+ T cells from PBMCs. The rearrangement uses TRBV5-6 and TRBJ2-7; the D gene is possibly TRBD1 (6 bases). CDR3 sequence reads: CASSPITGNYEQYF. The DNA for the CDR3 is TGTGCCAGCAGCCCGATTACAGGGAACTACGAGCAGTACTTC. Drawing the rest from reference TRBV5-6 and TRBJ2-7, the complete variable domain is DAGVTQSPTHLIKTRGQQVTLRCSPKSGHDTVSWYQQALGQGPQFIFQYYEEEERQRGNFPDRFSGHQFPNYSSELNVNALLLGDSALYLCASSPITGNYEQYFGPGTRLTVT.